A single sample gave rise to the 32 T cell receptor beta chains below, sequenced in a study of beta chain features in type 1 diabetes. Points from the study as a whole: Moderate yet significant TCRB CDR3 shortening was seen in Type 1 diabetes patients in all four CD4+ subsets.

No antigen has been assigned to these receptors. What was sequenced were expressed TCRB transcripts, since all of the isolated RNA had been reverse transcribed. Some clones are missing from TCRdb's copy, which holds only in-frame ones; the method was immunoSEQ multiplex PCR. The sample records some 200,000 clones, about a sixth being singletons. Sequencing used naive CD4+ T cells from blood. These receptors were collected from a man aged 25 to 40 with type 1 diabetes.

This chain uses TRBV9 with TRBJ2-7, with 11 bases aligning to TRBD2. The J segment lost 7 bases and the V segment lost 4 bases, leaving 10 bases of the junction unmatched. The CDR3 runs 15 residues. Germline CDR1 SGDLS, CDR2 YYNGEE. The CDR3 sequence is CASSLQTSGIMEQYF. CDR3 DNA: TGTGCCAGCAGCCTTCAGACTAGCGGGATAATGGAGCAGTACTTC.

Written as DNA, the CDR3 is TGCAGCGTTGAATCACAGCTGTCCGGGGAGCAGTACTTC. It is translated as CSVESQLSGEQYF. This chain joins TRBV29-1 and TRBJ2-7, with D unclear. CDR1 and CDR2 (germline): SQVTM, ANQGSEA. This CDR3 has 13 residues. V was shortened by 2 bases and J by 7 bases, with 15 bases between the two germline ends.

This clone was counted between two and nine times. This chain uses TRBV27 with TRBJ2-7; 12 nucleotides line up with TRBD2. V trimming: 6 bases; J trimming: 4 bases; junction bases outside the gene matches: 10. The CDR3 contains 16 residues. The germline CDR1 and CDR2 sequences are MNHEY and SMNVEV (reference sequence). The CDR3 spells CASRPSPSGGGYEQYF. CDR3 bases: TGTGCCAGCAGACCCTCTCCTAGCGGGGGGGGATACGAGCAGTACTTC.

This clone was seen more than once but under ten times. The CDR3 coding sequence is TGTGCCAGCAGCCCCGTAGGGGGAAACACCGGGGAGCTGTTTTTT. This encodes CASSPVGGNTGELFF. J is TRBJ2-2 and V is TRBV4-2; tentative D call: TRBD1 (6 bases). Trimming removed 4 bases from V and 2 bases from J, with 11 bases in between. The CDR3 consists of 15 residues. Germline V gene data show CDR1 as LGHNA and CDR2 as YNFKEQ.

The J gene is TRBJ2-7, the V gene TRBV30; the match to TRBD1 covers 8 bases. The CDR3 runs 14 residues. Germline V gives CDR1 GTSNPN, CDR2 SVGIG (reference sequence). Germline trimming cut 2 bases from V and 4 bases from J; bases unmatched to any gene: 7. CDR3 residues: CAWSRTGSLYEQYF. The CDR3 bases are TGTGCCTGGAGTCGGACAGGGTCTCTATACGAGCAGTACTTC.

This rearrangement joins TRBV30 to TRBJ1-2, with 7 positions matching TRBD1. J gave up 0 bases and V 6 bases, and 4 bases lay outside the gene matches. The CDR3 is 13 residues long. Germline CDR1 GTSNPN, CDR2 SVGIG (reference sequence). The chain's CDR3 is CACQTGTNYGYTF. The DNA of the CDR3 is TGTGCCTGCCAGACAGGGACTAACTATGGCTACACCTTC.

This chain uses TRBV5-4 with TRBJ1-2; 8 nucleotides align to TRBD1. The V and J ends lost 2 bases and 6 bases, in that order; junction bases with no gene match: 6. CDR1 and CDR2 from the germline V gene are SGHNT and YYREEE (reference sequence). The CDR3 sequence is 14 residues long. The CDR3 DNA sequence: TGTGCCAGCAGCTTCCCCGGACAGGGTGATGGCTACACCTTC. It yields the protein CASSFPGQGDGYTF. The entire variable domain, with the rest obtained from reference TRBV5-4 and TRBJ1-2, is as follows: ETGVTQSPTHLIKTRGQQVTLRCSSQSGHNTVSWYQQALGQGPQFIFQYYREEENGRGNFPPRFSGLQFPNYSSELNVNALELDDSALYLCASSFPGQGDGYTFGSGTRLTVV.

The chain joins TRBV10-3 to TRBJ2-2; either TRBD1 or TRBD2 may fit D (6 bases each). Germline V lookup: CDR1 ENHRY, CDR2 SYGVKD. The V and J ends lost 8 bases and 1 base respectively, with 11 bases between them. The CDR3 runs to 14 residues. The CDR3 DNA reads TGTGCCATCCTCGGGGGCCAGAACACCGGGGAGCTGTTTTTT. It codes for CAILGGQNTGELFF.

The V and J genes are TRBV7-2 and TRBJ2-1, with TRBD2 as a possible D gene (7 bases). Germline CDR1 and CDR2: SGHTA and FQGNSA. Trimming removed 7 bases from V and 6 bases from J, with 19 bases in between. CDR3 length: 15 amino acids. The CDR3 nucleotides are TGTGCCAGCACCAGAGGGGGGACTACCCCCAATGAGCAGTTCTTC. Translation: CASTRGGTTPNEQFF.

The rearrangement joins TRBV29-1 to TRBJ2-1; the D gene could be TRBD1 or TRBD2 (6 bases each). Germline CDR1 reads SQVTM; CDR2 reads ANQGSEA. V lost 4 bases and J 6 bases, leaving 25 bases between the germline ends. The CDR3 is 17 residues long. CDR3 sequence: CSVGAHRDSSKGNEQFF. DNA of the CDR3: TGCAGCGTTGGTGCACACAGGGACTCAAGCAAGGGCAATGAGCAGTTCTTC.

The CDR3 spells CASSRGRYEQYF. For the CDR3, the DNA is TGTGCCAGCAGCCGGGGGCGGTACGAGCAGTACTTC. The J gene is TRBJ2-7, the V gene TRBV28, with D perhaps TRBD1 or TRBD2 (6 bases each). The CDR3 has 12 residues. V was pared by 6 bases and J by 4 bases, with 10 bases between. Germline CDR1 is MDHEN and CDR2 is SYDVKM.

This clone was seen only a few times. For the CDR3, the DNA is TGCAGCGTTGAAGGGGTCTCCTACGAGCAGTACTTC. Amino acid sequence: CSVEGVSYEQYF. The rearrangement uses TRBV29-1 and TRBJ2-7, with D uncertain. This CDR3 spans 12 amino acids. The ends were cut back, 1 base at V and 0 bases at J, with 4 bases in the middle. The V gene's germline CDR1 is SQVTM and CDR2 ANQGSEA.

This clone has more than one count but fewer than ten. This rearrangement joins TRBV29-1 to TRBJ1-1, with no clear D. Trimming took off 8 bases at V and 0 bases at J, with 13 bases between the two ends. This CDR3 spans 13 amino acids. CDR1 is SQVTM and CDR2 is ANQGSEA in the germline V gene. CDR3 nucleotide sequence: TGCAGCCCCTTTAGGATCCTGAACACTGAAGCTTTCTTT. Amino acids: CSPFRILNTEAFF.

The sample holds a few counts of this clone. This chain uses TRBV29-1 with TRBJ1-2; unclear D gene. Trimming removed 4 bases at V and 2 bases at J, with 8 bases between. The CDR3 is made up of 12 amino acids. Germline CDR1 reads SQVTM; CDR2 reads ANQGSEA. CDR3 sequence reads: CSVAAGNYGYTF. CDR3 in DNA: TGCAGCGTTGCGGCAGGAAACTATGGCTACACCTTC.

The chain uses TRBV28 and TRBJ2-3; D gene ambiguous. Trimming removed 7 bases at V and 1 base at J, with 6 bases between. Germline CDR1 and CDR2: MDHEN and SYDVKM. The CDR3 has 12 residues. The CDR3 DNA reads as TGTGCCAGCACAAGTCGCACAGATACGCAGTATTTT. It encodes CASTSRTDTQYF.

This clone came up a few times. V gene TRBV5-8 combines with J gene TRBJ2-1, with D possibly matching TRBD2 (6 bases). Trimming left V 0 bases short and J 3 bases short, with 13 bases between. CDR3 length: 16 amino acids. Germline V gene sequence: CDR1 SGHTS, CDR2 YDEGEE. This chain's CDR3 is CASSLAGRTNYNEQFF. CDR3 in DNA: TGTGCCAGCAGCTTGGCAGGCAGGACTAACTACAATGAGCAGTTCTTC.

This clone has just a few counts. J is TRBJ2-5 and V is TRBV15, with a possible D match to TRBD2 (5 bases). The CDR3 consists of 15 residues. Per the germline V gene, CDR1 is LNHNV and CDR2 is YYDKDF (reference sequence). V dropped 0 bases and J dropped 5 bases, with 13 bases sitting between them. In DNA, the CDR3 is TGTGCCACCAGCAGAGATCCCGGGGTTTCGGAGACCCAGTACTTC. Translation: CATSRDPGVSETQYF.

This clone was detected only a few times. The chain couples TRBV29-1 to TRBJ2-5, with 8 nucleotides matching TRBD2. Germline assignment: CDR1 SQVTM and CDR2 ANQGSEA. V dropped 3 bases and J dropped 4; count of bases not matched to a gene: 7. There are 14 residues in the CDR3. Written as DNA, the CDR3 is TGCAGCGTTGACCGCGGGGGGCGAGGAGAGACCCAGTACTTC. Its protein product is CSVDRGGRGETQYF.

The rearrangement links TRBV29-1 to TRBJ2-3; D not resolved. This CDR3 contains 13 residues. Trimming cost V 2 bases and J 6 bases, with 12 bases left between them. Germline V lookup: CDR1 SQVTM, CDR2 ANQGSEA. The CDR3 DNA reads TGCAGCGTTGAATCTTCCTATCCCGATACGCAGTATTTT. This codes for CSVESSYPDTQYF.

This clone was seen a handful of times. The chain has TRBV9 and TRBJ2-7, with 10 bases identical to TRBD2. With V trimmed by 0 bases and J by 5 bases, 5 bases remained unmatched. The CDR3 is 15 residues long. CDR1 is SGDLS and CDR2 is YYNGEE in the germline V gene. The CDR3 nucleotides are TGTGCCAGCAGCGTAGCTCTAGCGGGAGTCAACGAGCAGTACTTC. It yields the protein CASSVALAGVNEQYF.

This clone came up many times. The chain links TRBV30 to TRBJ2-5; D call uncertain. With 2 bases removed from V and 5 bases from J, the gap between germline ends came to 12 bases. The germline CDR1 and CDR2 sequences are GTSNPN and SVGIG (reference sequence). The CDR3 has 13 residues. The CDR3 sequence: CAWSPGLVETQYF. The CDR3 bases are TGTGCCTGGAGTCCGGGTCTAGTGGAGACCCAGTACTTC.

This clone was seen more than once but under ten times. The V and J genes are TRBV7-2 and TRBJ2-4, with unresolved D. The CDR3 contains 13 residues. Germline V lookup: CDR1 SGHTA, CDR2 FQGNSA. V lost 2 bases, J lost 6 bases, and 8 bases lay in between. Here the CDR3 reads CASSLLRGNIQYF. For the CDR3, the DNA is TGTGCCAGCAGCTTACTTCGAGGAAACATTCAGTACTTC. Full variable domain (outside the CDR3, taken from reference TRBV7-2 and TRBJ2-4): GAGVSQSPSNKVTEKGKDVELRCDPISGHTALYWYRQSLGQGLEFLIYFQGNSAPDKSGLPSDRFSAERTGGSVSTLTIQRTQQEDSAVYLCASSLLRGNIQYFGAGTRLSVL.

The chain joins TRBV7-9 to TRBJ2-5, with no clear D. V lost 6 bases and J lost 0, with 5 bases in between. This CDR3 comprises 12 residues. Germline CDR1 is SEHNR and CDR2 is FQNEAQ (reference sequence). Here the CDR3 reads CASRRYQETQYF. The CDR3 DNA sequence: TGTGCCAGCAGAAGGTACCAAGAGACCCAGTACTTC. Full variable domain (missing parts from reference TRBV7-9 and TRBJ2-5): DTGVSQNPRHKITKRGQNVTFRCDPISEHNRLYWYRQTLGQGPEFLTYFQNEAQLEKSRLLSDRFSAERPKGSFSTLEIQRTEQGDSAMYLCASRRYQETQYFGPGTRLLVL.

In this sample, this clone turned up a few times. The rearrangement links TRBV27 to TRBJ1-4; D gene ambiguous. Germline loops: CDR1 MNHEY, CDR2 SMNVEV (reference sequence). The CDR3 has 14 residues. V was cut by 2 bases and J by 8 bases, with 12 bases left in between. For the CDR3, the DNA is TGTGCCAGCAGTTTAAATCGAGACATCGAAAAACTGTTTTTT. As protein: CASSLNRDIEKLFF.

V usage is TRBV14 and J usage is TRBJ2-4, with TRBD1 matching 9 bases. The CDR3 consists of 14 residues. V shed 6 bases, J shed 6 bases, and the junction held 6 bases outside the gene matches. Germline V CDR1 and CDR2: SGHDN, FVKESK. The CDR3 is CASRRTGEINIQYF. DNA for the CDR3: TGTGCCAGCAGACGGACAGGGGAGATAAACATTCAGTACTTC.

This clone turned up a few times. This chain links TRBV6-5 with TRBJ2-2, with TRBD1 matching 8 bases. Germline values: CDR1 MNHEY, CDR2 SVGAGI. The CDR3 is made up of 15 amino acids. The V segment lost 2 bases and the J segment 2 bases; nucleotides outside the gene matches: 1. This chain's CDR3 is CASSYGQGNTGELFF. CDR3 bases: TGTGCCAGCAGTTACGGACAGGGTAACACCGGGGAGCTGTTTTTT.

CDR3 sequence reads: CAWSVGPPSGQPQHF. The CDR3 bases are TGTGCCTGGAGTGTAGGGCCTCCGTCGGGTCAGCCCCAGCATTTT. The V gene is TRBV30, the J gene TRBJ1-5; the D is unclear. V was shortened by 0 bases and J by 6 bases, with 15 bases between the two germline ends. Germline V lookup: CDR1 GTSNPN, CDR2 SVGIG (reference sequence). The CDR3 has 15 residues.

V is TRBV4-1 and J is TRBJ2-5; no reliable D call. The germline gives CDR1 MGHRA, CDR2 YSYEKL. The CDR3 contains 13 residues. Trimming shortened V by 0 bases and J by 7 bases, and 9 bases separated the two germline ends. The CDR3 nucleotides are TGCGCCAGCAGCCAAGATGGCATCTGGACCCAGTACTTC. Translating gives CASSQDGIWTQYF.

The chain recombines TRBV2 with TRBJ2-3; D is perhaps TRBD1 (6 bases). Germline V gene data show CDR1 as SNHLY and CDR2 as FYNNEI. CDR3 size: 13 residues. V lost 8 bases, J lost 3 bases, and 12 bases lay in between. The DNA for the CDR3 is TGTGCCAGCGGATCAGGGGCGACAGATACGCAGTATTTT. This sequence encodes CASGSGATDTQYF.

The CDR3 DNA follows: TGTGCCAGCAGTCCCCTGAGCGGAGGCGGGCCAGATACGCAGTATTTT. It yields the protein CASSPLSGGGPDTQYF. The chain carries TRBV6-4 and TRBJ2-3; tentative D call: TRBD2 (5 bases). V was cut by 5 bases and J by 4 bases, with 19 bases left in between. The CDR3 sequence is 16 residues long. Germline loops: CDR1 MRHNA, CDR2 SNTAGT.

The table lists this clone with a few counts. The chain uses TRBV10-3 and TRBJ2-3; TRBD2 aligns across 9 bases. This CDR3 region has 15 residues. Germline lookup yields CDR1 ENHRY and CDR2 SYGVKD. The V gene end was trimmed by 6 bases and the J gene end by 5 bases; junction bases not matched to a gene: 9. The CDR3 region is CAIRESSGAEDTQYF. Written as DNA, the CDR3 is TGTGCCATCAGGGAATCTAGCGGGGCTGAAGATACGCAGTATTTT.

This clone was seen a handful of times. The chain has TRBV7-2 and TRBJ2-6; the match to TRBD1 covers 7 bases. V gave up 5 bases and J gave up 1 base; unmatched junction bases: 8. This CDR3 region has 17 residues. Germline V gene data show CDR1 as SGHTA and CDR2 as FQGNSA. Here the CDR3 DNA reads TGTGCCAGCAGCCCCACGACAGGGAAGTCTGGGGCCAACGTCCTGACTTTC. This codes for CASSPTTGKSGANVLTF.